The 17 T cell receptor beta chains below all came from one sample that was sequenced in a study of blood T cell repertoires in COVID-19. Measured with immunoSEQ multiplex PCR; TCRdb has only the in-frame clones, and not every one. Among roughly 75,000 clones listed, about four fifths were seen once. Sample: peripheral blood. The receptors derive from a man between 65 and 85 years old with acute or convalescent COVID-19.

V gene TRBV12-3 or TRBV12-4 combines with J gene TRBJ2-5; 8 bases fit TRBD1. The CDR3 is 13 residues long. V gave up 3 bases and J gave up 5 bases; unmatched junction bases: 2. The chain's CDR3 is CASSLTGVETQYF. The CDR3 region has the DNA TGTGCCAGCAGTTTGACAGGGGTCGAGACCCAGTACTTC.

This clone was observed a single time. This chain joins TRBV27 and TRBJ2-7; 10 nucleotides match TRBD2. Germline CDR1 MNHEY, CDR2 SMNVEV (reference sequence). This CDR3 has 19 residues. Germline trimming cut 6 bases from V and 2 bases from J; bases unmatched to any gene: 19. The CDR3 DNA reads as TGTGCCAGCAGACCGGCTAGCGGGAGCTCAGAACGGAGCCCCTACGAGCAGTACTTC. This encodes CASRPASGSSERSPYEQYF.

In its sample, this clone was seen a few times. The chain joins TRBV7-7 to TRBJ2-2, with TRBD1 matching 7 bases. CDR3 length: 14 residues. V gave up 5 bases and J gave up 6 bases; unmatched junction bases: 6. CDR1 and CDR2 (germline): SSHAT, FNYEAQ (reference sequence). The CDR3 spells CASSAWGQSGELFF. In DNA, the CDR3 is TGTGCCAGCAGCGCCTGGGGACAGTCCGGGGAGCTGTTTTTT.

The gene calls are TRBV5-6 and TRBJ2-7; the D gene is possibly TRBD2 (5 bases). The germline CDR1 and CDR2 sequences are SGHDT and YYEEEE. This CDR3 contains 14 residues. V lost 6 bases to trimming and J lost 1 base, with 14 bases between them. The CDR3, as DNA: TGTGCCAGCACCCCCGGGATGATTTCCTACGAGCAGTACTTC. The encoded protein is CASTPGMISYEQYF.

This rearrangement joins TRBV7-6 to TRBJ1-1, with 7 nucleotides matching TRBD1. The length of the CDR3 is 14 residues. J lost 4 bases, V lost 5 bases, and 7 bases had no gene match. Germline V lookup: CDR1 SGHVS, CDR2 FNYEAQ. The CDR3 DNA follows: TGTGCCAGCAGCCCAACAGGGGTGGTCACTGAAGCTTTCTTT. This sequence encodes CASSPTGVVTEAFF.

This clone was picked up a small number of times. The rearrangement links TRBV5-1 to TRBJ1-2; 7 bases are shared with TRBD1. The V and J ends lost 2 bases and 0 bases, in that order; junction bases with no gene match: 4. The CDR3 extends over 15 amino acids. Looked up from germline, CDR1 is SGHRS and CDR2 is YFSETQ. The CDR3 here is CASSLQGPPNYGYTF. CDR3 nucleotides: TGCGCCAGCAGCTTACAGGGGCCTCCTAACTATGGCTACACCTTC.

The chain combines TRBV12-3 or TRBV12-4 with TRBJ2-1; D not resolved. The CDR3 is made up of 12 amino acids. V lost 5 bases and J 4 bases, leaving 6 bases between the germline ends. DNA of the CDR3: TGTGCCAGCAGTCCCCGTTACAATGAGCAGTTCTTC. This gives the protein CASSPRYNEQFF.

This chain connects TRBV9 to TRBJ1-2; 8 nucleotides agree with TRBD1. With 5 bases clipped from V and 3 bases from J, the junction kept 9 bases outside the gene matches. This CDR3 is built from 15 residues. CDR1 is SGDLS, CDR2 YYNGEE, per germline. The CDR3 nucleotides read TGTGCCAGCAGGGCAAGACAGGGGTCGGACTATGGCTACACCTTC. It codes for CASRARQGSDYGYTF.

The chain recombines TRBV28 with TRBJ1-2, with D perhaps matching TRBD1 (6 bases). With 5 bases removed from V and 8 bases from J, the gap between germline ends came to 15 bases. This CDR3 comprises 13 residues. The V gene's germline CDR1 is MDHEN and CDR2 SYDVKM. The CDR3 is CASSLQGREGYTF. CDR3 DNA sequence: TGTGCCAGCAGTCTTCAGGGGAGGGAGGGCTACACCTTC.

The rearrangement joins TRBV28 to TRBJ2-5, with 12 positions matching TRBD2. Trimming at V came to 1 base and at J to 5 bases, leaving 5 bases not matched to a gene. The V gene's germline CDR1 is MDHEN and CDR2 SYDVKM. This CDR3 is built from 16 residues. CDR3: CASSLYLAGGRETQYF. CDR3 coding DNA: TGTGCCAGCAGTTTATATCTAGCGGGAGGGAGGGAGACCCAGTACTTC.

The chain couples TRBV5-6 to TRBJ2-7, with 14 bases matching TRBD2. V was clipped by 2 bases and J by 7 bases; unmatched bases: 5. This CDR3 has 15 amino acids. Germline values: CDR1 SGHDT, CDR2 YYEEEE. DNA for the CDR3: TGTGCCAGCAGCTTAAGACTAGCGGGAGGGTGGGAGCAGTACTTC. Amino acid sequence: CASSLRLAGGWEQYF.

This clone has only a few counts. This chain links TRBV6-6 with TRBJ1-4, with TRBD1 as a possible D gene (5 bases). From germline, CDR1 is MNHNY and CDR2 SVGAGI (reference sequence). There are 14 residues in the CDR3. V dropped 6 bases and J dropped 2 bases, with 10 bases sitting between them. CDR3 amino acids: CASRTRQTNEKLFF. CDR3 nucleotide sequence: TGTGCCAGCAGGACACGACAGACTAATGAAAAACTGTTTTTT.

The CDR3 DNA follows: TGTGCCAGCAGCTTAGTAGGGGGCCTGAACACTGAAGCTTTCTTT. Translation: CASSLVGGLNTEAFF. The rearrangement joins TRBV7-9 to TRBJ1-1; TRBD1 aligns across 7 bases. Germline CDR1 is SEHNR and CDR2 is FQNEAQ (reference sequence). This CDR3 is 15 amino acids long. With V trimmed by 1 base and J by 0 bases, 2 bases remained unmatched. Based on the CDR3 plus reference TRBV7-9 and TRBJ1-1, the full variable domain is DTGVSQNPRHKITKRGQNVTFRCDPISEHNRLYWYRQTLGQGPEFLTYFQNEAQLEKSRLLSDRFSAERPKGSFSTLEIQRTEQGDSAMYLCASSLVGGLNTEAFFGQGTRLTVV.

The chain's CDR3 is CASSQEARATGNTIYF. The DNA of the CDR3 is TGTGCCAGCAGCCAAGAGGCCAGGGCAACTGGAAACACCATATATTTT. The chain carries TRBV3-1 (or the pseudogene TRBV3-2) and TRBJ1-3, with a weak D call TRBD1 (5 bases). Per germline, CDR1 LGHDT and CDR2 YNNKEL (reference sequence). The CDR3 covers 16 residues. V lost 0 bases and J lost 2, with 11 bases in between.

This rearrangement joins TRBV5-1 to TRBJ2-7; 9 bases are a match to TRBD2. Germline lookup yields CDR1 SGHRS and CDR2 YFSETQ. This CDR3 has 15 residues. The J segment lost 4 bases and the V segment lost 1 base, leaving 6 bases of the junction unmatched. The CDR3: CASSLIAGAEYEQYF. The CDR3 region has the DNA TGCGCCAGCAGCTTGATAGCGGGAGCGGAATACGAGCAGTACTTC.

This clone was found once. The chain links TRBV27 to TRBJ1-6, with no clear D. The CDR3 is 12 amino acids. Germline values: CDR1 MNHEY, CDR2 SMNVEV (reference sequence). The V gene lost 8 bases and the J gene lost 9 bases, with 11 bases spanning the gap. The CDR3 loop reads CASWIRGSPLHF. The CDR3 nucleotides are TGTGCCAGCTGGATCCGCGGTTCACCCCTCCACTTT.

This clone was detected only once. For the CDR3, the DNA is TGCAGCGGGGCTACAGGGGACGCAGTGGGGGAGCTGTTTTTT. Protein sequence: CSGATGDAVGELFF. The V and J genes are TRBV29-1 and TRBJ2-2; 7 nucleotides match TRBD1. After removal of 7 bases from V and 8 bases from J, the junction contained 13 bases not matched to a gene. Germline CDR1 SQVTM, CDR2 ANQGSEA. The CDR3 covers 14 residues.